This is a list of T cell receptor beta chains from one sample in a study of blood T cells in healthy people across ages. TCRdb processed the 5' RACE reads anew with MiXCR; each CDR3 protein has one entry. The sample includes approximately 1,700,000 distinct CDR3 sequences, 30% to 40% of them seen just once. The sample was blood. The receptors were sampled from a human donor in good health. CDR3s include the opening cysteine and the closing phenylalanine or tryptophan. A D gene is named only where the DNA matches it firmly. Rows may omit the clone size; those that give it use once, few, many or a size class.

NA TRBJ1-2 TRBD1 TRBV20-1 CSARTGGRRGYTF TGCAGTGCTAGAACAGGGGGTCGGAGGGGCTACACCTTC
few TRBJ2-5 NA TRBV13 CASSLDTRWETQYF TGTGCCAGCAGCCTGGACACCCGGTGGGAGACCCAGTACTTC
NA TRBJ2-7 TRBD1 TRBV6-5 CASSYDGTGVYEQYF TGTGCCAGCAGTTACGACGGGACAGGGGTCTACGAGCAGTACTTC
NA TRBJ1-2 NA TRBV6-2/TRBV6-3 CASSLGQNRGYTF TGTGCCAGCAGTCTCGGACAGAACAGAGGCTACACCTTC
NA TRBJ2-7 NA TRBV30 CAWTQDSLFYEQYF TGTGCCTGGACGCAGGACAGTCTTTTTTACGAGCAGTACTTC
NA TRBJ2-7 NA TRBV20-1 CSARTPYEQYF TGCAGTGCGCGGACGCCCTACGAGCAGTACTTC
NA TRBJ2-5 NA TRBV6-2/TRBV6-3 CASSYSQGSDSWYF TGTGCCAGCAGTTACTCGCAGGGGAGCGACAGTTGGTACTTC
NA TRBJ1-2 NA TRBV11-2 CASSEALGGAYGYTF TGTGCCAGCAGCGAAGCCCTCGGTGGGGCCTATGGCTACACCTTC
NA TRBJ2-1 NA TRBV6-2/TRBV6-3 CASRPPGVGAHEQFF TGTGCCAGCAGGCCCCCCGGGGTGGGAGCCCATGAGCAGTTCTTC
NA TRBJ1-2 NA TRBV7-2 CAGSLRAGEGFTF TGTGCCGGCAGCTTAAGGGCAGGGGAAGGCTTCACCTTC
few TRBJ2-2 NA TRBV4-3 CASSQGTGRVGELFF TGCGCCAGCAGCCAAGGGACAGGGAGGGTCGGGGAGCTGTTTTTT
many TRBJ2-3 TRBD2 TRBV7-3 CASSLNGGGTDTQYF TGTGCCAGCAGCTTAAATGGGGGGGGCACAGATACGCAGTATTTT
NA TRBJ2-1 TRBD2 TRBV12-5 CASGFILAGGPNEQFF TGTGCTAGTGGTTTTATACTAGCGGGGGGGCCGAATGAGCAGTTCTTC
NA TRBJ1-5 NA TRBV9 CASGVGVHQPQHF TGTGCCAGCGGCGTAGGGGTTCACCAGCCCCAGCATTTT
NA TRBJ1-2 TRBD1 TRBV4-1 CASSQATGNYGYTF TGCGCCAGCAGCCAAGCGACAGGGAACTATGGCTACACCTTC
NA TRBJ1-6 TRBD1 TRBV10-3 CAISGTDYNSPLHF TGTGCCATCAGCGGGACAGATTATAATTCACCCCTCCACTTT
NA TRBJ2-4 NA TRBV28 CASSLNGADIQYF TGTGCCAGCAGTTTAAATGGGGCAGACATTCAGTACTTC
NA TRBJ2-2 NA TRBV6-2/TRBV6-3 CASGISRTGELFF TGTGCCAGCGGGATCAGCCGCACCGGGGAGCTGTTTTTT
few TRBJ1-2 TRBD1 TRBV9 CASSVRTGGLNYGYTF TGTGCCAGCAGCGTGAGAACAGGGGGCTTGAACTATGGCTACACCTTC
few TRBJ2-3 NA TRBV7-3 CASSSPSGRGGQYF TGTGCCAGCAGCTCACCCTCGGGAAGGGGAGGGCAGTATTTT
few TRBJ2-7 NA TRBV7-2 CASSRLSSGHSYEQYF TGTGCCAGCAGCCGCCTTTCTTCGGGGCACTCCTACGAGCAGTACTTC
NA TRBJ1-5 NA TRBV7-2 CASNPSDNNQPQHF TGTGCCAGCAACCCATCGGACAACAATCAGCCCCAGCATTTT
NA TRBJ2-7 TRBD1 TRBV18 CASSPDRGFSYEQYF TGTGCCAGCTCACCCGACAGGGGGTTCTCCTACGAGCAGTACTTC
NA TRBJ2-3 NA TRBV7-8 CVGSLAPEGDADTQYF TGTGTCGGCAGCTTAGCGCCGGAGGGCGATGCAGATACGCAGTATTTT
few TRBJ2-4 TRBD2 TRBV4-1 CASSSGLAGGVAKNIQYF TGCGCCAGCAGCTCGGGACTAGCGGGGGGGGTAGCCAAAAACATTCAGTACTTC
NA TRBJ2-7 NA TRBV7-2 CASSLALLGGYEQYF TGTGCCAGCAGCTTAGCGCTGTTAGGGGGCTACGAGCAGTACTTC
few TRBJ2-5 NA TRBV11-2 CASSLTLAGTQYF TGTGCCAGCAGCTTAACCCTAGCAGGGACCCAGTACTTC
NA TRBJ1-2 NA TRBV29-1 CSVGGAARYGYTF TGCAGCGTTGGGGGGGCGGCCCGATATGGCTACACCTTC
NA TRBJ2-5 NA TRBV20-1 CSAGDSAGARETQYF TGCAGTGCTGGAGATTCGGCGGGGGCTCGGGAGACCCAGTACTTC
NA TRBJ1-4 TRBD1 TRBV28 CASRTTGQGEKLFF TGTGCCAGCAGGACTACGGGACAGGGGGAAAAACTGTTTTTT
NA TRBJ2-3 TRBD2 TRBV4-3 CASSQEVSGVGDTLYF TGCGCCAGCAGCCAAGAAGTGAGCGGGGTGGGAGATACGCTGTATTTT
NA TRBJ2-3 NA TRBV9 CASSVGLGSDTQYF TGTGCCAGCTCTGTAGGGTTGGGGTCAGATACGCAGTATTTT
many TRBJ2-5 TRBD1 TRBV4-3 CASSQVTGQETQYF TGCGCCAGCAGCCAAGTGACAGGGCAAGAGACCCAGTACTTC
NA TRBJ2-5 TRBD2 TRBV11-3 CASTRRDYEETQYF TGTGCCAGCACCAGACGGGACTACGAAGAGACCCAGTACTTC
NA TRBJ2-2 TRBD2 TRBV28 CASSLGGFETGELFF TGTGCCAGCAGTTTGGGGGGGTTCGAGACCGGGGAGCTGTTTTTT
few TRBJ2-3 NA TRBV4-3 CASSQDLRGASTDTQYF TGCGCCAGCAGCCAAGATTTACGGGGGGCTAGCACAGATACGCAGTATTTT
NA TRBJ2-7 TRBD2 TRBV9 CASSARGGLDDEQYF TGTGCCAGCAGCGCGAGGGGAGGACTAGACGACGAGCAGTACTTC
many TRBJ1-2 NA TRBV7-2 CASSPAGGYGYTF TGTGCCAGCAGCCCCGCAGGCGGCTATGGCTACACCTTC
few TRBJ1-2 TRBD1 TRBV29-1 CSAIVEQGPGYTF TGCAGCGCTATCGTCGAACAGGGGCCTGGCTACACCTTC
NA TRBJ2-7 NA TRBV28 CASSLREPPEQYF TGTGCCAGCAGTTTAAGGGAACCTCCCGAGCAGTACTTC
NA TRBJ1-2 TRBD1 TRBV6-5 CASGQQGIGIYYGYTF TGTGCCAGCGGCCAACAGGGGATAGGGATCTACTATGGCTACACCTTC
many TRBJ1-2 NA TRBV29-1 CSVADGTLKDGYTF TGCAGCGTGGCAGACGGAACGCTTAAAGATGGCTACACCTTC
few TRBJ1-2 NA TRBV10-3 CAIMGSENYGYTF TGTGCCATCATGGGCTCGGAAAACTATGGCTACACCTTC
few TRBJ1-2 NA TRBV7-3 CASSLTPPPVPYNYGYTF TGTGCCAGCAGCTTAACTCCCCCCCCAGTCCCTTATAACTATGGCTACACCTTC
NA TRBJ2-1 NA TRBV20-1 CSARDLWVEQFF TGCAGTGCTAGAGATCTATGGGTTGAGCAGTTCTTC
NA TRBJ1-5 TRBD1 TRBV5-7 CASSLGDRVEVDQPQHF TGTGCCAGCAGCTTGGGGGACAGGGTAGAGGTAGATCAGCCCCAGCATTTT
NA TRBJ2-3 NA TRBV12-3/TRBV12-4 CASSLRGGGLGDTQYF TGTGCCAGCAGTTTAAGGGGGGGGGGCCTCGGAGATACGCAGTATTTT
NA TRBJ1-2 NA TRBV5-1 CASSLERQGDGYTF TGCGCCAGCAGCCTGGAGCGGCAAGGGGATGGCTACACCTTC
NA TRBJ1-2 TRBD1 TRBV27 CASTLNRGWAGGYTF TGTGCCAGCACCCTCAACAGGGGCTGGGCTGGGGGCTACACCTTC
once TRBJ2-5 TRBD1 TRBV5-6 CASSQQGTAQETQYF TGTGCCAGCAGCCAACAGGGGACAGCCCAAGAGACCCAGTACTTC
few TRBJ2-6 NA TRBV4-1 CASSQAPQESGANVLTF TGCGCCAGCAGCCAAGCCCCTCAGGAATCTGGGGCCAACGTCCTGACTTTC
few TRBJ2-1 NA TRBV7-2 CASSKEGHEQFF TGTGCCAGCAGTAAAGAGGGCCATGAGCAGTTCTTC
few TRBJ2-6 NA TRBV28 CASTVWGESGANVLTF TGTGCCAGCACCGTATGGGGGGAATCTGGGGCCAACGTCCTGACTTTC
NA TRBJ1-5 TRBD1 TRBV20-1 CSARLGDSFNQPQHF TGCAGTGCTAGGCTTGGGGACAGCTTCAATCAGCCCCAGCATTTT
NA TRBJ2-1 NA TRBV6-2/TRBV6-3 CASTRGWYNEQFF TGTGCCAGCACCCGTGGATGGTACAATGAGCAGTTCTTC
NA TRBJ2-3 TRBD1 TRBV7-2 CASRTGFRADTQYF TGTGCCAGCAGGACAGGGTTTCGCGCAGATACGCAGTATTTT
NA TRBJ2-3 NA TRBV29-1 CSVAEVGGTDTQYF TGCAGCGTTGCCGAAGTGGGGGGAACAGATACGCAGTATTTT
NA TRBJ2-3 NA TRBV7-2 CASSFKPFGGESTDTQYF TGTGCCAGCAGCTTCAAGCCTTTTGGGGGAGAAAGCACAGATACGCAGTATTTT
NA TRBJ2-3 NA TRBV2 CASSPPGGPLHTQYF TGTGCCAGCAGTCCTCCTGGCGGACCACTGCATACGCAGTATTTT
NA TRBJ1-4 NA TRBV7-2 CASSSGPVGGTNEKLFF TGTGCCAGCAGCTCCGGACCGGTGGGTGGGACTAATGAAAAACTGTTTTTT